These T cell receptor beta chains were read from a single sample in a study of blood T cell repertoires in COVID-19. Sequencing was performed with immunoSEQ multiplex PCR; in TCRdb, only in-frame clones are kept and a portion is missing. The sample holds around 57,000 clones, approximately 90% seen once. Sequencing was done on a sample of peripheral blood. The receptors shown here come from a man aged 45 to 65 with acute or convalescent COVID-19. Each CDR3 is given with its conserved first and last residue. The D gene is left open where the match is weak. Clone sizes are given selectively: once, few, many, or a class where the clone is expanded.

d_call j_call v_call clone_size cdr3_aa cdr3_nt
. TRBJ2-7 TRBV2 few CASSRRGSDEQYF TGTGCCAGCAGTCGAAGGGGGAGCGACGAGCAGTACTTC
TRBD1 TRBJ1-1 TRBV6-1 . CASSERLQGGTEAFF TGTGCCAGCAGCGAGAGATTACAGGGGGGCACTGAAGCTTTCTTT
. TRBJ2-7 TRBV5-4 few CASSFQLAEQYF TGTGCCAGCAGCTTTCAACTAGCCGAGCAGTACTTC
. TRBJ1-2 TRBV5-1 few CASSEAGRYGYTF TGCGCCAGCAGCGAGGCCGGGAGGTATGGCTACACCTTC
. TRBJ1-3 TRBV6-2/TRBV6-3 . CASSPGYRTSGNTIYF TGTGCCAGCAGTCCAGGGTATCGAACTTCTGGAAACACCATATATTTT
TRBD1 TRBJ1-1 TRBV10-3 few CAIRRTGNTEAFF TGTGCCATCAGAAGGACAGGAAACACTGAAGCTTTCTTT
. TRBJ1-1 TRBV15 . CATSRDPGGAEAFF TGTGCCACCAGCAGAGATCCGGGAGGTGCTGAAGCTTTCTTT
TRBD1 TRBJ2-7 TRBV27 once CASSPWTGGIEQYF TGTGCCAGCAGTCCTTGGACAGGGGGCATCGAGCAGTACTTC
. TRBJ2-1 TRBV20-1 . CSASSPARLAQTNEQFF TGCAGTGCTAGTTCACCCGCCCGGCTAGCGCAAACCAATGAGCAGTTCTTC
. TRBJ2-7 TRBV5-1 . CASSLAIDSSYEQYF TGCGCCAGCAGCTTGGCCATTGACAGTTCTTACGAGCAGTACTTC
TRBD1 TRBJ1-5 TRBV3-1/TRBV3-2 . CASSQAKGAGNQPQHF TGTGCCAGCAGCCAAGCGAAGGGGGCTGGCAATCAGCCCCAGCATTTT
TRBD2 TRBJ2-7 TRBV25-1 medium-sized CASSERLAGGPYEQYF TGTGCCAGCAGTGAGAGACTAGCGGGAGGTCCCTACGAGCAGTACTTC
TRBD1 TRBJ2-7 TRBV25-1 . CASSVSGTASYEQYF TGTGCCAGCAGTGTATCCGGGACAGCCTCCTACGAGCAGTACTTC
. TRBJ1-2 TRBV5-1 . CASSLVDPGSYGYTF TGCGCCAGCAGCTTGGTAGACCCAGGAAGCTATGGCTACACCTTC
TRBD2 TRBJ2-1 TRBV9 once CASSAPLAGGPYNEQFF TGTGCCAGCAGCGCACCACTAGCGGGAGGGCCCTACAATGAGCAGTTCTTC
. TRBJ1-1 TRBV11-2 . CASSGGWGSEAFF TGTGCCAGCAGCGGGGGGTGGGGGTCTGAAGCTTTCTTT
. TRBJ1-2 TRBV3-1/TRBV3-2 . CASSSRGSEGYTF TGTGCCAGCAGCTCAAGGGGGTCGGAGGGCTACACCTTC